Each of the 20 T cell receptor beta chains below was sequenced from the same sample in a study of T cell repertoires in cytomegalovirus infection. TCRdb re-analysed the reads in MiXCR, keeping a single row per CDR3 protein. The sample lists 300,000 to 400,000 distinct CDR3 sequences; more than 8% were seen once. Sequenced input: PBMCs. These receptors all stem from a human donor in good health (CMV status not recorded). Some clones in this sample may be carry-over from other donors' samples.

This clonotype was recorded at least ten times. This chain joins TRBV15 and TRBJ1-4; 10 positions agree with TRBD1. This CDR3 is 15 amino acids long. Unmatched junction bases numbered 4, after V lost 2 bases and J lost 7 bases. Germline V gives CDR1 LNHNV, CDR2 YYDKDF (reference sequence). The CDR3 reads CATSRRQGATEKLFF. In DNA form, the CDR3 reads TGTGCCACCAGCAGACGACAGGGGGCTACTGAAAAACTGTTTTTT. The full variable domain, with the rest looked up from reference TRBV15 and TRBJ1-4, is DAMVIQNPRYQVTQFGKPVTLSCSQTLNHNVMYWYQQKSSQAPKLLFHYYDKDFNNEADTPDNFQSRRPNTSFCFLDIRSPGLGDTAMYLCATSRRQGATEKLFFGSGTQLSVL.

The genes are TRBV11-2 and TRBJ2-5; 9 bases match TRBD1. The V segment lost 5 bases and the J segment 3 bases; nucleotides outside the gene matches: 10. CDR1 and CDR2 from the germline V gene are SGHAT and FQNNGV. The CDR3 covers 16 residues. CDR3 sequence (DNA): TGTGCCAGCAGCCAACCTCTCCGGGACAGGGAAGAGACCCAGTACTTC. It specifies CASSQPLRDREETQYF.

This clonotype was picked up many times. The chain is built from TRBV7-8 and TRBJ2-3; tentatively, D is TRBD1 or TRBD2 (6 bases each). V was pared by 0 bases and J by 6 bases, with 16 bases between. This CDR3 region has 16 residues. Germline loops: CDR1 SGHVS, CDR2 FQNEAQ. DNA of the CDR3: TGTGCCAGCAGCTTAGCGTTAGGGGGGCGCCTGGATACGCAGTATTTT. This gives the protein CASSLALGGRLDTQYF.

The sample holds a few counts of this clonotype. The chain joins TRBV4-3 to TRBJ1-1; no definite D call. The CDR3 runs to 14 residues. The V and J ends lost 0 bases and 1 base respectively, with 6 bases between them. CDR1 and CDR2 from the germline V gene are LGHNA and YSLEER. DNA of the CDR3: TGCGCCAGCAGCCAAGACGGTAGGAACACTGAAGCTTTCTTT. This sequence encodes CASSQDGRNTEAFF.

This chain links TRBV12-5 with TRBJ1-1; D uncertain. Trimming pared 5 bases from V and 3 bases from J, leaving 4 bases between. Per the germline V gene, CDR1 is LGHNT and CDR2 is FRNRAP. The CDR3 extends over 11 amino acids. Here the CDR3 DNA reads TGTGCTAGTGGTCCGGACACTGAAGCTTTCTTT. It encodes CASGPDTEAFF.

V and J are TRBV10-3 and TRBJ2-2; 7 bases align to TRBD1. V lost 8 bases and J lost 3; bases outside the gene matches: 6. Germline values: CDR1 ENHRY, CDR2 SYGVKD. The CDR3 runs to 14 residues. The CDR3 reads CAIRDSGYTGELFF. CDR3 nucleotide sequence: TGTGCCATCCGGGACAGCGGTTACACCGGGGAGCTGTTTTTT.

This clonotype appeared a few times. CDR3 protein: CASSQDRSGGRGDTEAFF. In DNA form, the CDR3 reads TGCGCCAGCAGCCAAGATAGGTCGGGGGGCAGGGGTGACACTGAAGCTTTCTTT. The J gene is TRBJ1-1, the V gene TRBV4-1, with a tentative D call TRBD1 (6 bases). The CDR3 extends over 18 amino acids. CDR1 MGHRA and CDR2 YSYEKL come from the germline V gene. Deletions cut 0 bases from V and 3 bases from J, with 20 bases between.

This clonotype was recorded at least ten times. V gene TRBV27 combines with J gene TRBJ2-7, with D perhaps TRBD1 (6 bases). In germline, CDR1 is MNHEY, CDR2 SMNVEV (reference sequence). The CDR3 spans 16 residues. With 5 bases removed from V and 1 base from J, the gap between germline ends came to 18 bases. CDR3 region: CASSTLPGTTSYEQYF. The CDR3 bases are TGTGCCAGCAGTACTCTCCCGGGGACAACTTCCTACGAGCAGTACTTC.

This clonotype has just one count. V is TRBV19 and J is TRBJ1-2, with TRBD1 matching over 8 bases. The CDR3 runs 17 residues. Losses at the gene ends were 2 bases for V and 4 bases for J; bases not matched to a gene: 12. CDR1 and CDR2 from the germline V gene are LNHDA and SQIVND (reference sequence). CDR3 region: CASSITLPSTGAYGYTF. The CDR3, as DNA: TGTGCCAGTAGTATAACACTACCATCGACAGGGGCCTATGGCTACACCTTC.

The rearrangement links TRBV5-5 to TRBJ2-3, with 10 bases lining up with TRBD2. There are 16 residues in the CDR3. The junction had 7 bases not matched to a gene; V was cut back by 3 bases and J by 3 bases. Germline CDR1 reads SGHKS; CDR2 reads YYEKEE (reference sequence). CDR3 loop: CASSSLAGGRTDTQYF. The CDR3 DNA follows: TGTGCCAGCAGCTCTTTAGCGGGAGGTAGAACAGATACGCAGTATTTT.

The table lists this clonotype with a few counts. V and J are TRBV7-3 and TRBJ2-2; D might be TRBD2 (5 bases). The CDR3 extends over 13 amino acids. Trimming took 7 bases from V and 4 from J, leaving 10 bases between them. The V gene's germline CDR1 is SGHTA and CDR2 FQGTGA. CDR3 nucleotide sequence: TGTGCCAGCACGGACGGACTCACCGGGGAGCTGTTTTTT. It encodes CASTDGLTGELFF. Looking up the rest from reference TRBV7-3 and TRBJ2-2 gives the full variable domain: GAGVSQTPSNKVTEKGKYVELRCDPISGHTALYWYRQSLGQGPEFLIYFQGTGAADDSGLPNDRFFAVRPEGSVSTLKIQRTERGDSAVYLCASTDGLTGELFFGEGSRLTVL.

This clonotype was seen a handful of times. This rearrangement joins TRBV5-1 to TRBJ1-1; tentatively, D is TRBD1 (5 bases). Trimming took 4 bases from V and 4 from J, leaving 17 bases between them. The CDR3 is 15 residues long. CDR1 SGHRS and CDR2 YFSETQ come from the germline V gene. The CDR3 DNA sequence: TGCGCCAGCAGCCCTGGACACTCGAGCAGCACTGAAGCTTTCTTT. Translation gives CASSPGHSSSTEAFF.

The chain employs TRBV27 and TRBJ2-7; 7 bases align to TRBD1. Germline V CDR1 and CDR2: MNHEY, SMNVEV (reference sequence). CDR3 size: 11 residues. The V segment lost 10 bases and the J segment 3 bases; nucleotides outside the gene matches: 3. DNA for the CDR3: TGTGCCACCCACAGGGGCTACGAGCAGTACTTC. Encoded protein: CATHRGYEQYF.

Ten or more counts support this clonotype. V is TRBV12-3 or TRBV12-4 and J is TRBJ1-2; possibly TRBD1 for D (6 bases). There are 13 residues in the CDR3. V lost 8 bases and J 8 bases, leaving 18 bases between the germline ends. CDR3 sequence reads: CASSPGTSLGYTF. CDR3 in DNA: TGTGCCAGCTCCCCCGGGACATCGTTGGGCTACACCTTC.

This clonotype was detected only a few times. The CDR3 region is CASSLYHEQYF. Here the CDR3 DNA reads TGTGCCAGCAGTTTATATCACGAGCAGTACTTC. The chain couples TRBV27 to TRBJ2-7; no clear D. V lost 1 base and J 5 bases, leaving 3 bases between the germline ends. The CDR3 has 11 residues. From germline, CDR1 is MNHEY and CDR2 SMNVEV (reference sequence).

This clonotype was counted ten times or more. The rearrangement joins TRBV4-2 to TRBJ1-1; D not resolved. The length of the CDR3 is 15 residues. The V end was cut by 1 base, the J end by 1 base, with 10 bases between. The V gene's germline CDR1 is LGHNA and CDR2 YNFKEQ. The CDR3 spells CASSQVLSPNTEAFF. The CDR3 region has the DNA TGTGCCAGCAGCCAAGTGCTCTCCCCGAACACTGAAGCTTTCTTT.

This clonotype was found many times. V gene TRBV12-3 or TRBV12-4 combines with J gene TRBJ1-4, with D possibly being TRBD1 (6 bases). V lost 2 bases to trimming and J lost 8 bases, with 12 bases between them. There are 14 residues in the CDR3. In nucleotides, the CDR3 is TGTGCCAGCAGTTTAAGAGGGGGGCGAGAAAAACTGTTTTTT. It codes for CASSLRGGREKLFF.

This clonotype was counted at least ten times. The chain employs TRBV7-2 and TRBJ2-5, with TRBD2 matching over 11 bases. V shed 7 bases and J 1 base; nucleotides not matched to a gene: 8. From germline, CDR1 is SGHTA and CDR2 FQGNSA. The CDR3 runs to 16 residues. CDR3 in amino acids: CASNEQLAGAQETQYF. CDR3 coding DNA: TGTGCCAGCAACGAACAACTAGCGGGGGCCCAAGAGACCCAGTACTTC.

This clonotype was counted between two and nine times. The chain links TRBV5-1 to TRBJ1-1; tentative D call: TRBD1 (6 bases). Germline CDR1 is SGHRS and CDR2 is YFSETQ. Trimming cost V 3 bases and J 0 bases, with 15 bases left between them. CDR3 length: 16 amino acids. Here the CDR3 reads CASSSWGADMNTEAFF. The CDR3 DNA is TGCGCCAGCAGCTCCTGGGGGGCAGACATGAACACTGAAGCTTTCTTT.

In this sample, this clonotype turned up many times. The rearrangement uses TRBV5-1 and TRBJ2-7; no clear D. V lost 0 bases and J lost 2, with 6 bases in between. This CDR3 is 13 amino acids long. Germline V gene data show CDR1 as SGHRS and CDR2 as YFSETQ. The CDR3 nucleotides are TGCGCCAGCAGCTTGGAACCAGCCTACGAGCAGTACTTC. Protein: CASSLEPAYEQYF.